The 6 T cell receptor beta chains below all came from one sample that was sequenced in a study of cytomegalovirus exposure and HLA in healthy donors. PCR was performed using 60 Vbeta and 13 Jbeta primers. Sequenced by immunoSEQ multiplex PCR; TCRdb stores in-frame clones only, minus some. The sample has 150,000 to 200,000 clones, 80% to 85% seen once. Sample: PBMCs. All receptors come from a man over 45 in good health and CMV-seropositive.

The V and J genes are TRBV7-3 and TRBJ2-1; TRBD1 matches at 7 bases. The V and J ends lost 4 bases and 2 bases, in that order; junction bases with no gene match: 5. The CDR3 is 15 residues long. The V gene's germline CDR1 is SGHTA and CDR2 FQGTGA. In DNA form, the CDR3 reads TGTGCCAGCAGCTCTGGGACAGAAACCTACAATGAGCAGTTCTTC. Encoded protein: CASSSGTETYNEQFF. Together with reference TRBV7-3 and TRBJ2-1, the CDR3 gives the full variable domain: GAGVSQTPSNKVTEKGKYVELRCDPISGHTALYWYRQSLGQGPEFLIYFQGTGAADDSGLPNDRFFAVRPEGSVSTLKIQRTERGDSAVYLCASSSGTETYNEQFFGPGTRLTVL.

The CDR3 protein is CASSKETVSYNEQFF. The CDR3 bases are TGTGCCAGCAGCAAGGAAACAGTGTCCTACAATGAGCAGTTCTTC. The V gene is TRBV9, the J gene TRBJ2-1; no reliable D call. Germline V gene sequence: CDR1 SGDLS, CDR2 YYNGEE. Trimming left V 4 bases short and J 1 base short, with 12 bases between. This CDR3 is 15 amino acids long.

The chain employs TRBV19 and TRBJ2-1; TRBD2 matches at 7 bases. The CDR3 contains 15 residues. V shed 4 bases, J shed 4 bases, and the junction held 7 bases outside the gene matches. CDR1 and CDR2 (germline): LNHDA, SQIVND (reference sequence). CDR3 in amino acids: CASSKTKRGYNEQFF. For the CDR3, the DNA is TGTGCCAGTAGTAAGACTAAGCGGGGATACAATGAGCAGTTCTTC.

This clone was observed once. The rearrangement links TRBV11-2 to TRBJ2-7; the match to TRBD1 covers 7 bases. Trimming at V came to 1 base and at J to 4 bases, leaving 4 bases not matched to a gene. CDR1 SGHAT and CDR2 FQNNGV come from the germline V gene. The CDR3 totals 14 residues. CDR3 region: CASSLGRQGYEQYF. The CDR3 coding sequence is TGTGCCAGCAGCTTAGGACGACAGGGTTACGAGCAGTACTTC.

This clone occurred a few times. The chain has TRBV11-3 and TRBJ1-1, with 7 bases identical to TRBD1. The CDR3 has 13 amino acids. CDR1 and CDR2 (germline): SGHNT, YENEEA. The trim removed 5 bases at V and 4 bases at J, leaving 4 bases unmatched. Here the CDR3 DNA reads TGTGCCAGCAGCACTTACAGGGGCACTGAAGCTTTCTTT. Encoded protein: CASSTYRGTEAFF.

The chain carries TRBV4-1 and TRBJ2-2; 10 bases line up with TRBD1. The CDR3 consists of 18 residues. Germline V gene sequence: CDR1 MGHRA, CDR2 YSYEKL. The ends lost 0 bases at V and 0 bases at J; junction bases unmatched: 4. Here the CDR3 DNA reads TGCGCCAGCAGCCAAGATGGGACAGGGGATACGAACACCGGGGAGCTGTTTTTT. Amino acids: CASSQDGTGDTNTGELFF.